This record covers a single T cell receptor (beta chain). Antigen unknown. For the second PCR, which ran for about 6 to 11 cycles, a sample-barcoded 5' primer and a J-beta primer mix were used. Each TCR beta cDNA got a 12-nucleotide random molecular identifier. TCRdb analysed the 5' RACE reads with MiXCR anew, one entry per CDR3 protein. The sample lists nearly 800,000 distinct CDR3 sequences, approximately 60% occurring once. The data originate from a study of blood T cells in healthy people across ages. General study results and limits: Naive T cell percentage showed a strong correlation with the diversity of TCR beta. Age brought a roughly linear fall in TCR beta diversity measured per million T cells. Changes seen in expanded clonotypes were possibly confounded by donor CMV status left unknown.

The CDR3 is 15 residues long. V was pared by 5 bases and J by 1 base, with 3 bases of the junction left unmatched. Germline V gives CDR1 SGHRS, CDR2 YFSETQ. The genes are TRBV5-1 and TRBJ2-3; TRBD2 aligns across 11 bases. Sequenced: blood. This clonotype was sampled from a middle-aged man in good health. CDR3: CASRATSGGTDTQYF. DNA for the CDR3: TGCGCCAGCAGAGCGACTAGCGGGGGCACAGATACGCAGTATTTT.